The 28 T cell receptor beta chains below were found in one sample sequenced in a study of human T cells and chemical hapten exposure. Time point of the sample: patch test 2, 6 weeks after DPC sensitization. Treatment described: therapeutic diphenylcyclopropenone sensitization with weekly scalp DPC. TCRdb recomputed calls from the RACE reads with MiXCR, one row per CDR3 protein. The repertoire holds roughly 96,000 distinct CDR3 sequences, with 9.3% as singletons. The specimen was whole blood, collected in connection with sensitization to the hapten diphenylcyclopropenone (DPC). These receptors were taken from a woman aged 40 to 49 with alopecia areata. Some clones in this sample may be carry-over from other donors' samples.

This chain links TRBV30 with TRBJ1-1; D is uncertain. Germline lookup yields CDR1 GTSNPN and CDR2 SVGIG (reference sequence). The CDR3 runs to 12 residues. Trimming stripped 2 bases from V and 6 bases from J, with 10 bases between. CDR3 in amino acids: CAWSFSVSEAFF. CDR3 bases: TGTGCCTGGAGTTTCAGCGTGTCTGAAGCTTTCTTT.

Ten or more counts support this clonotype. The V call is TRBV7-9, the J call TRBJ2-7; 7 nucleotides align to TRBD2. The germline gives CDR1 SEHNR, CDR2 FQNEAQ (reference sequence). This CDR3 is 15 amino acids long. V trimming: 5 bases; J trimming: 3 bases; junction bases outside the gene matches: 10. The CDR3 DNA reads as TGTGCCAGCAGCGGGCCCGGACTAGGTGTCTACGAGCAGTACTTC. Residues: CASSGPGLGVYEQYF.

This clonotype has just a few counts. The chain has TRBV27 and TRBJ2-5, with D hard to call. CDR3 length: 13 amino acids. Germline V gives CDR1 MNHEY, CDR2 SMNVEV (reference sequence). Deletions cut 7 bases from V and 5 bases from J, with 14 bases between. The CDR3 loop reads CASTLLSGETQYF. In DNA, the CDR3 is TGTGCCAGCACCCTTCTGTCTGGGGAGACCCAGTACTTC.

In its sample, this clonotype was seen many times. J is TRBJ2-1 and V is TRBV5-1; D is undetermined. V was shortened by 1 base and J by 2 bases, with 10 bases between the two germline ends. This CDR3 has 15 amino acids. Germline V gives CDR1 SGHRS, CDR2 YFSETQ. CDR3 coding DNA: TGCGCCAGCAGCTTGCCAGACGGAGCCTACAATGAGCAGTTCTTC. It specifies CASSLPDGAYNEQFF.

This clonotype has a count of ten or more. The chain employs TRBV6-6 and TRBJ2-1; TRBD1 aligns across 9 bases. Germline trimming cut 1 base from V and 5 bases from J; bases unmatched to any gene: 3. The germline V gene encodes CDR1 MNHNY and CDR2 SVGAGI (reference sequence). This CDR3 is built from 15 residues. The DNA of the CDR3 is TGTGCCAGCAGTTACTTACAGGGGGCGCACAATGAGCAGTTCTTC. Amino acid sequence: CASSYLQGAHNEQFF.

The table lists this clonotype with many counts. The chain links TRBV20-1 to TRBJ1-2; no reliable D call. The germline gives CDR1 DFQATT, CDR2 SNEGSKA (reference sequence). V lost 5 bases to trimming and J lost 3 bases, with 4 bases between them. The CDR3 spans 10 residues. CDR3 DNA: TGCAGTGCTTCACACTATGGCTACACCTTC. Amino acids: CSASHYGYTF.

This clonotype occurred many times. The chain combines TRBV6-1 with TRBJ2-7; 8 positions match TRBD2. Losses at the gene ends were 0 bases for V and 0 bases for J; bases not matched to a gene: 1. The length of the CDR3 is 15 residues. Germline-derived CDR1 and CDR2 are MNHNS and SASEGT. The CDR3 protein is CASSEASGSSYEQYF. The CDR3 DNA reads TGTGCCAGCAGTGAAGCGAGCGGGAGCTCCTACGAGCAGTACTTC.

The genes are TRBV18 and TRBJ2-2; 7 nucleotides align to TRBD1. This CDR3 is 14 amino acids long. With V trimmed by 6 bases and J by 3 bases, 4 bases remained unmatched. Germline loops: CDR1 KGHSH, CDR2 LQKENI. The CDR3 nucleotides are TGTGCCAGCTCCCGGGACAGAGACACCGGGGAGCTGTTTTTT. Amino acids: CASSRDRDTGELFF. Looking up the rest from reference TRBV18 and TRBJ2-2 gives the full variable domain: NAGVMQNPRHLVRRRGQEARLRCSPMKGHSHVYWYRQLPEEGLKFMVYLQKENIIDESGMPKERFSAEFPKEGPSILRIQQVVRGDSAAYFCASSRDRDTGELFFGEGSRLTVL.

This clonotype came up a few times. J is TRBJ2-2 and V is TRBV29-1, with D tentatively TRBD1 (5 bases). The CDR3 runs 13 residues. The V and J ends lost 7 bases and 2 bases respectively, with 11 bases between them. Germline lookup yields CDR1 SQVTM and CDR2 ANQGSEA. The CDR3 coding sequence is TGCAGCGCCACGACAGACAACACCGGGGAGCTGTTTTTT. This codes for CSATTDNTGELFF.

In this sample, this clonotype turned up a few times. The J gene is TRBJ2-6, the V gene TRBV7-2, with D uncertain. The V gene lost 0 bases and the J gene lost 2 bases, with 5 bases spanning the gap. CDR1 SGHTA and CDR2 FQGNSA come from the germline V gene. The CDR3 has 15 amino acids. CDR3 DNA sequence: TGTGCCAGCAGCTTAGCCGTTACTGGGGCCAACGTCCTGACTTTC. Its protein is CASSLAVTGANVLTF.

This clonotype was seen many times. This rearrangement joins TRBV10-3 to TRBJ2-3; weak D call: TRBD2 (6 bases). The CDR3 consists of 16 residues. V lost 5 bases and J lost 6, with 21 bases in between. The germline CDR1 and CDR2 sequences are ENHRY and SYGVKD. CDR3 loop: CAISKGSLRGGDTQYF. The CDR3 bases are TGTGCCATCAGTAAAGGATCCCTAAGGGGAGGCGATACGCAGTATTTT.

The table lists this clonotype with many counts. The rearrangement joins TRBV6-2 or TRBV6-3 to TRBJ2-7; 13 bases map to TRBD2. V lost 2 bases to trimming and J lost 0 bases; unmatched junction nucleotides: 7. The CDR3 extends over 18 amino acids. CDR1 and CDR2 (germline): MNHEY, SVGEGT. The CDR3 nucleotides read TGTGCCAGCAGTTACCGGACTAGCGGGAGCGCCCCCTCCTACGAGCAGTACTTC. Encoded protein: CASSYRTSGSAPSYEQYF.

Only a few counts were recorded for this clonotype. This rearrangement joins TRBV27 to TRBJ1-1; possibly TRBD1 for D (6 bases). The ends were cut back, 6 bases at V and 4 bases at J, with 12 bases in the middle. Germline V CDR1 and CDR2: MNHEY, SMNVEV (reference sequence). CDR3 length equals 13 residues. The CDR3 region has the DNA TGTGCCAGCAGCCGAAAAGGGGGCACTGAAGCTTTCTTT. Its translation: CASSRKGGTEAFF.

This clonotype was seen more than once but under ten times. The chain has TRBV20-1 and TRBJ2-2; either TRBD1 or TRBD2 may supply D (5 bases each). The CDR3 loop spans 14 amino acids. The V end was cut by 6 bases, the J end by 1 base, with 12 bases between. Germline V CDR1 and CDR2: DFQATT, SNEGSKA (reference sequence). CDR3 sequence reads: CSAGTLQNTGELFF. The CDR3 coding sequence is TGCAGTGCAGGGACCTTGCAGAACACCGGGGAGCTGTTTTTT.

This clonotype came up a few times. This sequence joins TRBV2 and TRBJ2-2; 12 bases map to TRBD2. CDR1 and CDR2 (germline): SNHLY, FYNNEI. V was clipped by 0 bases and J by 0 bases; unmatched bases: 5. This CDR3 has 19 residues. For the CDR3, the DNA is TGTGCCAGCAGTGAAGCCCTAGCGGGAGGGACTACGAACACCGGGGAGCTGTTTTTT. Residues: CASSEALAGGTTNTGELFF.

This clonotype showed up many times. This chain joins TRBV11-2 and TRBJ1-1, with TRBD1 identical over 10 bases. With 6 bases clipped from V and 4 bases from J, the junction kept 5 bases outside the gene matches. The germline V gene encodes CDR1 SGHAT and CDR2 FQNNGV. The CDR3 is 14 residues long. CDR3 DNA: TGTGCCAGCAGTTGGGACAGGGGATCCACTGAAGCTTTCTTT. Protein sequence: CASSWDRGSTEAFF.

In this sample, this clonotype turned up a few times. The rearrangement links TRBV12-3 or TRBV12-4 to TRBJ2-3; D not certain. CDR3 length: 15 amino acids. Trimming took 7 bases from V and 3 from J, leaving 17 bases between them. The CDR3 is CASIQKNSPTDTQYF. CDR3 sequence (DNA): TGTGCCAGCATCCAGAAGAACTCCCCGACAGATACGCAGTATTTT.

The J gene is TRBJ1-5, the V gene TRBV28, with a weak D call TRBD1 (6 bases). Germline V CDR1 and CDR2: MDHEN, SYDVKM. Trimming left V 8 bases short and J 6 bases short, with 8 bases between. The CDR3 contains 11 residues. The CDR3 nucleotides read TGTGCCAGCCGAGGGGGTCAGCCCCAGCATTTT. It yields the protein CASRGGQPQHF.

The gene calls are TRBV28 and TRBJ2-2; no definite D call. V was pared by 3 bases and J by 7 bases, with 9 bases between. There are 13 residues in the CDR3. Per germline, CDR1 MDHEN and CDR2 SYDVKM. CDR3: CASSFRPNGELFF. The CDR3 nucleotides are TGTGCCAGCAGTTTCCGCCCGAACGGGGAGCTGTTTTTT.

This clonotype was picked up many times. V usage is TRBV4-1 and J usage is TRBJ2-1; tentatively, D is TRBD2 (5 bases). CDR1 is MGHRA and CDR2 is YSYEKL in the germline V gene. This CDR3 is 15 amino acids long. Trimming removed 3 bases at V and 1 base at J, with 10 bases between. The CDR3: CASSHGERSYNEQFF. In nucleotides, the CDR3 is TGCGCCAGCAGCCACGGGGAACGTTCCTACAATGAGCAGTTCTTC.

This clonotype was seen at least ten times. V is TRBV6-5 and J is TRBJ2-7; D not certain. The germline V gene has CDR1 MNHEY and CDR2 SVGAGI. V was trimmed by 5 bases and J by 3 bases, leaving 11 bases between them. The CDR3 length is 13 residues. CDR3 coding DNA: TGTGCCAGCAGTCCGTCACGTTACTACGAGCAGTACTTC. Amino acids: CASSPSRYYEQYF.

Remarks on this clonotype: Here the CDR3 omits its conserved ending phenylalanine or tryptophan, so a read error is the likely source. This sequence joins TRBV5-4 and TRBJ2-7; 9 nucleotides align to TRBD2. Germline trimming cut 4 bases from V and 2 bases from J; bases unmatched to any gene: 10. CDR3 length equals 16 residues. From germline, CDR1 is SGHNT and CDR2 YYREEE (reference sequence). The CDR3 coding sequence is TGTGCCAGCAGCCCTGGGGGTAGCGGGGGTCCCTACGAGCAGTACTTA. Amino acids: CASSPGGSGGPYEQYL.

CDR3 sequence (DNA): TGTGCCAGCAGCCCTCAAGGACAGGCAGCCTACGAGCAGTACTTC. Protein: CASSPQGQAAYEQYF. V gene TRBV12-3 or TRBV12-4 combines with J gene TRBJ2-7, with 7 bases lining up with TRBD1. V lost 6 bases to trimming and J lost 2 bases; unmatched junction nucleotides: 10. This CDR3 has 15 amino acids.

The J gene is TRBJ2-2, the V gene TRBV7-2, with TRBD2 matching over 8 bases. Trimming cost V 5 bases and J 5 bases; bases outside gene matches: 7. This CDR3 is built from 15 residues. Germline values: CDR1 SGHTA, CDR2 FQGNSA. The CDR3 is CASSTQRERTGELFF. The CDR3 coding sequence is TGTGCCAGCAGCACCCAGCGGGAGCGAACCGGGGAGCTGTTTTTT.

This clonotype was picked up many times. CDR3 DNA sequence: TGTGCCAGCAGTTTGTTTAGCGGGAGCCGCGAGCAGTTCTTC. Residues: CASSLFSGSREQFF. The chain employs TRBV12-3 or TRBV12-4 and TRBJ2-1; 9 bases align to TRBD2. V shed 3 bases, J shed 10 bases, and the junction held 7 bases outside the gene matches. The CDR3 is made up of 14 amino acids.

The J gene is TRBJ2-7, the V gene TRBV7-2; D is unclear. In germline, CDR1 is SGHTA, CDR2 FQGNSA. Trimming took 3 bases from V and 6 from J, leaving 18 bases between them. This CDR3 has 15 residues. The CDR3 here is CASSFPTGHKGEQYF. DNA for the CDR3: TGTGCCAGCAGCTTCCCAACGGGCCACAAAGGCGAGCAGTACTTC.

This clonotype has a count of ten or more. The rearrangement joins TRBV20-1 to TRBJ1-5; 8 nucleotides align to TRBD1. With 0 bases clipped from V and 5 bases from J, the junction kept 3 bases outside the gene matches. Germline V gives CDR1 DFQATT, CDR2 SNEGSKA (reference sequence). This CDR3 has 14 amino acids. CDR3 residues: CSARDRGLDQPQHF. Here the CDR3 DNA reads TGCAGTGCTAGAGACAGGGGGCTAGATCAGCCCCAGCATTTT.

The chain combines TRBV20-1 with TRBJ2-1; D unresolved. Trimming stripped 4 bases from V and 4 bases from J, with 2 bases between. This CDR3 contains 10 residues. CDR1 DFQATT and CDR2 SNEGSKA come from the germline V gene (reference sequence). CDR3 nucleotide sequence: TGCAGTGCTAAGTACAATGAGCAGTTCTTC. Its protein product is CSAKYNEQFF.